The sequence of this TCR beta chain was determined in a study of cytomegalovirus exposure and HLA in healthy donors. Study results and caveats: The likely explanation for a cluster of highly shared sequence variants was sequencing artifact. In an earlier analysis, in some 540 donors, most V segments appeared productive either ~87% or ~30% of the time. As was reported, the HLA-A and HLA-B alleles of most subjects were accurately predicted from TCR beta sequences.

A note on this clone: Its antigen is unknown.

V lost 0 bases, J lost 3 bases, and 12 bases lay in between. This CDR3 region has 16 residues. Looked up from germline, CDR1 is SGHRS and CDR2 is YFSETQ. This PCR relied on a set of 60 Vbeta primers and 13 Jbeta primers. Produced via immunoSEQ multiplex PCR; TCRdb's table is partial and in-frame only. The data hold about 150,000 clones, with about 80% observed a single time. The chain joins TRBV5-1 to TRBJ1-4; tentatively, D is TRBD1 (5 bases). This TCR was recovered from a woman in her forties or fifties in good health and CMV-seropositive. The sequencing sample was made of PBMCs. CDR3 loop: CASSLAVGGSNEKLFF. CDR3 bases: TGCGCCAGCAGCTTGGCCGTGGGGGGTTCTAATGAAAAACTGTTTTTT.